The 19 T cell receptor beta chains presented below share a single source sample, sequenced in a study of T cell responses to AZD1222 COVID-19 vaccine. The method was immunoSEQ multiplex PCR; TCRdb's version includes in-frame clones alone and lacks a portion of them. The table has 150,000 to 200,000 clones, approximately 93% seen once. Material: peripheral blood, obtained 28 days after the second AZD1222 dose. The receptors were sampled from an adult who received the AZD1222 COVID-19 vaccine.

The chain uses TRBV7-3 and TRBJ2-1; D is possibly TRBD2 (5 bases). CDR3 size: 13 residues. V was cut by 8 bases and J by 0 bases, with 8 bases left in between. Germline lookup yields CDR1 SGHTA and CDR2 FQGTGA. CDR3 residues: CASGLSSYNEQFF. The CDR3 DNA follows: TGTGCCAGCGGACTGAGCTCCTACAATGAGCAGTTCTTC.

The chain couples TRBV7-2 to TRBJ2-2; D not resolved. The germline V gene encodes CDR1 SGHTA and CDR2 FQGNSA. V was shortened by 2 bases and J by 5 bases, with 18 bases between the two germline ends. The CDR3 is 17 residues long. CDR3: CASSLTGLGMGTGELFF. Here the CDR3 DNA reads TGTGCCAGCAGCTTAACCGGTTTGGGGATGGGGACCGGGGAGCTGTTTTTT. Full variable domain (rest looked up from reference TRBV7-2 and TRBJ2-2): GAGVSQSPSNKVTEKGKDVELRCDPISGHTALYWYRQSLGQGLEFLIYFQGNSAPDKSGLPSDRFSAERTGGSVSTLTIQRTQQEDSAVYLCASSLTGLGMGTGELFFGEGSRLTVL.

This clone was counted once. The rearrangement joins TRBV4-3 to TRBJ1-4, with D unresolved. Germline CDR1 is LGHNA and CDR2 is YSLEER. V was shortened by 0 bases and J by 7 bases, with 12 bases between the two germline ends. The CDR3 extends over 15 amino acids. DNA for the CDR3: TGCGCCAGCAGCCAAGATTGGGCGGCGGGTGAAAAACTGTTTTTT. Translated: CASSQDWAAGEKLFF.

The rearrangement uses TRBV7-9 and TRBJ1-5; 9 bases match TRBD1. CDR3 size: 13 residues. The V segment lost 5 bases and the J segment 8 bases; nucleotides outside the gene matches: 4. Germline assignment: CDR1 SEHNR and CDR2 FQNEAQ (reference sequence). The CDR3 DNA sequence: TGTGCCAGCAGCCAGGACAGGGGAAAGCCCCAGCATTTT. Residues: CASSQDRGKPQHF.

This clone has more than one count but fewer than ten. The genes are TRBV9 and TRBJ1-2; D is perhaps TRBD1 (5 bases). V dropped 4 bases and J dropped 3 bases, with 10 bases sitting between them. Germline CDR1 reads SGDLS; CDR2 reads YYNGEE. The CDR3 is made up of 13 amino acids. CDR3 coding DNA: TGTGCCAGCAGCAAAGACAGCGACTATGGCTACACCTTC. Protein product: CASSKDSDYGYTF.

The table lists this clone with a count of one. The genes are TRBV11-2 and TRBJ1-1; no definite D call. V gave up 5 bases and J gave up 1 base, with 8 bases separating them. The CDR3 has 13 residues. Germline assignment: CDR1 SGHAT and CDR2 FQNNGV. The DNA for the CDR3 is TGTGCCAGCAGCGTCCCCCCGAACACTGAAGCTTTCTTT. Encoded protein: CASSVPPNTEAFF.

This sequence joins TRBV28 and TRBJ1-2; 7 bases align to TRBD1. From germline, CDR1 is MDHEN and CDR2 SYDVKM. CDR3 length: 11 residues. The V gene end was trimmed by 5 bases and the J gene end by 13 bases; junction bases not matched to a gene: 7. The CDR3 protein is CASSDRAFGTF. The CDR3 region has the DNA TGTGCCAGCAGTGACAGGGCCTTCGGCACCTTC.

In the case of this clone: One junction end disagrees with the germline gene, perhaps due to a read error. The V gene is TRBV18, the J gene TRBJ1-6; the match to TRBD1 covers 9 bases. The germline V gene encodes CDR1 KGHSH and CDR2 LQKENI. The CDR3 sequence is 16 residues long. The CDR3 sequence: CASSPRDRVNNSPLHF. CDR3 DNA: TGTGCCAGCTCACCACGGGACAGGGTTAATAACTCACCCCTCCACTTT.

The chain is built from TRBV5-6 and TRBJ1-1, with TRBD1 identical over 10 bases. The V gene's germline CDR1 is SGHDT and CDR2 YYEEEE. The trim removed 6 bases at V and 5 bases at J, leaving 10 bases unmatched. This CDR3 has 15 amino acids. DNA of the CDR3: TGTGCCAGCACCCGACAGGGGGCCGAGGAAACTGAAGCTTTCTTT. It codes for CASTRQGAEETEAFF.

The V call is TRBV5-1, the J call TRBJ2-2; D is possibly TRBD1 or TRBD2 (5 bases each). The V and J ends lost 0 bases and 4 bases respectively, with 19 bases between them. Germline lookup yields CDR1 SGHRS and CDR2 YFSETQ. The CDR3 contains 18 residues. CDR3 protein: CASSLGAFQWDRTGELFF. CDR3 DNA: TGCGCCAGCAGCTTGGGTGCCTTCCAATGGGACCGCACCGGGGAGCTGTTTTTT.

The chain carries TRBV9 and TRBJ1-1, with D tentatively TRBD1 (5 bases). CDR3 size: 14 residues. V lost 0 bases to trimming and J lost 1 base, with 7 bases between them. Germline-derived CDR1 and CDR2 are SGDLS and YYNGEE. DNA for the CDR3: TGTGCCAGCAGCGTAGGGGGGAGGAACACTGAAGCTTTCTTT. This gives the protein CASSVGGRNTEAFF.

This rearrangement joins TRBV11-2 to TRBJ2-1; the D is unclear. Germline CDR1 and CDR2: SGHAT and FQNNGV. CDR3 length equals 12 residues. The V gene lost 10 bases and the J gene lost 0 bases, with 7 bases spanning the gap. The CDR3: CATSSSYNEQFF. DNA of the CDR3: TGTGCCACCTCCAGCTCCTACAATGAGCAGTTCTTC.

The chain combines TRBV2 with TRBJ1-2, with D perhaps matching TRBD1 (6 bases). The CDR3 totals 15 residues. The V gene's germline CDR1 is SNHLY and CDR2 FYNNEI. Trimming cost V 2 bases and J 8 bases, with 18 bases left between them. As DNA, the CDR3 is TGTGCCAGCAGTGAAAGTCAGTCAGGGGTGGGCGGCTACACCTTC. Amino acids: CASSESQSGVGGYTF.

The chain carries TRBV9 and TRBJ1-2; no clear D. CDR3 length equals 15 residues. The V gene's germline CDR1 is SGDLS and CDR2 YYNGEE. V was trimmed by 0 bases and J by 8 bases, leaving 17 bases between them. For the CDR3, the DNA is TGTGCCAGCAGCGTAGATCTGTTGAACTCTGGGGGCTACACCTTC. Translating gives CASSVDLLNSGGYTF.

V gene TRBV5-1 combines with J gene TRBJ2-1, with a weak D call TRBD2 (6 bases). CDR1 is SGHRS and CDR2 is YFSETQ in the germline V gene. The CDR3 length is 15 residues. V gave up 0 bases and J gave up 6 bases, with 13 bases separating them. The CDR3 region is CASSLGDSMINEQFF. CDR3 nucleotides: TGCGCCAGCAGCTTGGGGGACTCGATGATCAATGAGCAGTTCTTC.

This chain links TRBV5-4 with TRBJ1-3; D possibly corresponds to TRBD1 (5 bases). V lost 0 bases and J lost 8, with 15 bases in between. This CDR3 spans 15 amino acids. Germline CDR1 reads SGHNT; CDR2 reads YYREEE (reference sequence). CDR3 sequence (DNA): TGTGCCAGCAGCTTGGAGGCCAGGGTGGGGGACACCATATATTTT. Protein sequence: CASSLEARVGDTIYF.

This sequence joins TRBV19 and TRBJ1-2; D might be TRBD1 (5 bases). Germline V gene sequence: CDR1 LNHDA, CDR2 SQIVND (reference sequence). V dropped 5 bases and J dropped 5 bases, with 12 bases sitting between them. The CDR3 has 13 residues. This chain's CDR3 is CASSPSQGYGYTF. As DNA, the CDR3 is TGTGCCAGTAGTCCAAGCCAGGGTTATGGCTACACCTTC.

As DNA, the CDR3 is TGTGCCAGTAGACCCAGGGGGGCAGGCGAGCAGTACTTC. Residues: CASRPRGAGEQYF. This chain links TRBV19 with TRBJ2-7; TRBD1 might be the D (7 bases). The germline CDR1 and CDR2 sequences are LNHDA and SQIVND (reference sequence). The CDR3 runs to 13 residues. The ends were cut back, 6 bases at V and 6 bases at J, with 15 bases in the middle.

This clone was found once. The chain recombines TRBV3-1 (or the pseudogene TRBV3-2) with TRBJ1-6; D remains ambiguous. Germline loops: CDR1 LGHDT, CDR2 YNNKEL (reference sequence). V was clipped by 1 base and J by 7 bases, with 5 bases between them. This CDR3 region has 13 residues. Here the CDR3 reads CASSQGRNSPLHF. The DNA of the CDR3 is TGTGCCAGCAGCCAAGGCCGCAATTCACCCCTCCACTTT.